Below are 2 T cell receptor beta chains sequenced from a single sample in a study of blood T cell repertoires in COVID-19. Profiling relied on immunoSEQ multiplex PCR, and the TCRdb table lists in-frame clones only, not all of them. This sample has approximately 180,000 clones, with more than 75% found just once. Sequences were obtained from peripheral blood. The origin of the receptors is a person aged 70 to 80 with COVID-19, enrolled during active disease.

The rearrangement joins TRBV3-1 (or the pseudogene TRBV3-2) to TRBJ1-2, with a weak D call TRBD1 (5 bases). V was shortened by 6 bases and J by 8 bases, with 13 bases between the two germline ends. The CDR3 is made up of 12 amino acids. Germline CDR1 and CDR2: LGHDT and YNNKEL (reference sequence). This chain's CDR3 is CASRTGLNGYTF. The CDR3 bases are TGTGCCAGCAGAACAGGCCTTAACGGCTACACCTTC.

This clone was found a few times. The rearrangement joins TRBV4-3 to TRBJ2-3, with 13 bases lining up with TRBD2. The V segment lost 4 bases and the J segment 0 bases; nucleotides outside the gene matches: 10. The CDR3 contains 19 residues. CDR1 and CDR2 from the germline V gene are LGHNA and YSLEER. CDR3 DNA: TGCGCCAGCAGCCGAGATCCTCCGGGACTAGCGGGGAGCACAGATACGCAGTATTTT. It codes for CASSRDPPGLAGSTDTQYF.